These 21 T cell receptor beta chains were all obtained from the same sample, sequenced in a study of blood T cell repertoires in COVID-19. The data were produced by immunoSEQ multiplex PCR, yet TCRdb's version contains in-frame clones alone and is incomplete. The sample lists 130,000 to 150,000 clones; 84% were seen once. Sequencing used peripheral blood. The receptors here all came from a human donor in a cohort sampled during active COVID-19.

This clone was counted a few times. The V and J genes are TRBV6-5 and TRBJ2-2, with a tentative D call TRBD1 (5 bases). The CDR3 sequence is 15 residues long. The V end was cut by 2 bases, the J end by 5 bases, with 12 bases between. The germline V gene encodes CDR1 MNHEY and CDR2 SVGAGI. This CDR3 is CASSYRISGTGELFF. The DNA of the CDR3 is TGTGCCAGCAGTTACCGGATTTCAGGGACCGGGGAGCTGTTTTTT.

The rearrangement links TRBV19 to TRBJ1-5; no clear D gene. The V end was cut by 7 bases, the J end by 2 bases, with 15 bases between. The CDR3 has 15 amino acids. CDR1 and CDR2 from the germline V gene are LNHDA and SQIVND (reference sequence). The CDR3 protein is CASTLLALGNQPQHF. For the CDR3, the DNA is TGTGCCAGTACCCTCCTGGCTTTGGGCAATCAGCCCCAGCATTTT.

This chain uses TRBV7-2 with TRBJ2-3; TRBD1 is a possible D gene (6 bases). CDR3 length: 15 amino acids. Germline loops: CDR1 SGHTA, CDR2 FQGNSA. Trimming stripped 1 base from V and 3 bases from J, with 11 bases between. The CDR3 sequence is CASSLEGVWTDTQYF. The CDR3 DNA sequence: TGTGCCAGCAGCTTAGAGGGGGTATGGACAGATACGCAGTATTTT.

The chain is built from TRBV11-1 and TRBJ2-3; D perhaps matches TRBD1 (5 bases). Germline-derived CDR1 and CDR2 are SGHAT and FQDESV (reference sequence). The V end was cut by 4 bases, the J end by 1 base, with 9 bases between. This CDR3 contains 14 residues. CDR3 amino acids: CASSWTRGTDTQYF. The CDR3 region has the DNA TGTGCCAGCAGCTGGACCAGGGGCACAGATACGCAGTATTTT.

This chain uses TRBV27 with TRBJ2-5, with D possibly TRBD1 on 6 matching bases. The length of the CDR3 is 14 residues. The ends were cut back, 6 bases at V and 1 base at J, with 12 bases in the middle. CDR1 and CDR2 from the germline V gene are MNHEY and SMNVEV (reference sequence). CDR3 nucleotides: TGTGCCAGCAGGGGGGCCGGGTTCCAAGAGACCCAGTACTTC. Encoded protein: CASRGAGFQETQYF.

The chain carries TRBV7-6 and TRBJ2-1; 9 nucleotides line up with TRBD1. J lost 7 bases, V lost 5 bases, and 9 bases had no gene match. The V gene's germline CDR1 is SGHVS and CDR2 FNYEAQ. CDR3 size: 15 residues. DNA for the CDR3: TGTGCCAGCAGCCTCGGGACAGGGTGGGGGAATGAGCAGTTCTTC. This codes for CASSLGTGWGNEQFF.

The chain uses TRBV2 and TRBJ2-7; 7 nucleotides line up with TRBD2. Germline loops: CDR1 SNHLY, CDR2 FYNNEI. J was trimmed by 3 bases and V by 8 bases; bases with no gene match: 4. The length of the CDR3 is 12 residues. DNA for the CDR3: TGTGCCAGCGGGGGGGAGGGCTACGAGCAGTACTTC. Translation gives CASGGEGYEQYF.

This chain connects TRBV20-1 to TRBJ2-5, with D possibly being TRBD1 (6 bases). The CDR3 sequence is 13 residues long. V was trimmed by 3 bases and J by 5 bases, leaving 13 bases between them. Germline V lookup: CDR1 DFQATT, CDR2 SNEGSKA (reference sequence). In DNA form, the CDR3 reads TGCAGTGCTAGTTCAGGGGCCCCCGAGACCCAGTACTTC. Amino acids: CSASSGAPETQYF.

J is TRBJ2-6 and V is TRBV28; tentative D call: TRBD1 (6 bases). This CDR3 is 15 amino acids long. The V and J ends lost 1 base and 2 bases respectively, with 6 bases between them. Germline V gene lookup returns CDR1 MDHEN and CDR2 SYDVKM. As DNA, the CDR3 is TGTGCCAGCAGTTTATCAGGGGCTGGGGCCAACGTCCTGACTTTC. Protein sequence: CASSLSGAGANVLTF.

This chain uses TRBV2 with TRBJ2-5, with 9 bases fitting TRBD1. Germline assignment: CDR1 SNHLY and CDR2 FYNNEI. V lost 6 bases and J lost 4; bases outside the gene matches: 6. The CDR3 totals 14 residues. CDR3 in DNA: TGTGCCAGCAGAGGGGACAGGGAAGGAGAGACCCAGTACTTC. Its protein product is CASRGDREGETQYF.

The chain has TRBV4-3 and TRBJ2-7, with a possible D match to TRBD2 (5 bases). V was clipped by 0 bases and J by 4 bases, with 16 bases between them. Germline V CDR1 and CDR2: LGHNA, YSLEER. The CDR3 loop spans 16 amino acids. CDR3 region: CASSQEVRGFGYEQYF. CDR3 DNA: TGCGCCAGCAGCCAAGAAGTCCGAGGGTTCGGGTACGAGCAGTACTTC.

The chain uses TRBV27 and TRBJ1-1, with 7 bases that match TRBD1. CDR1 MNHEY and CDR2 SMNVEV come from the germline V gene (reference sequence). This CDR3 has 14 residues. The ends lost 7 bases at V and 3 bases at J; junction bases unmatched: 8. CDR3 coding DNA: TGTGCCAGCATTCCAGGGGGTCGAGACACTGAAGCTTTCTTT. It yields the protein CASIPGGRDTEAFF.

V and J are TRBV7-2 and TRBJ2-2; 10 bases map to TRBD1. Looked up from germline, CDR1 is SGHTA and CDR2 is FQGNSA. The V segment lost 6 bases and the J segment 1 base; nucleotides outside the gene matches: 2. This CDR3 region has 15 residues. CDR3 DNA: TGTGCCAGCAGAAGGGACAGGGGGAACACCGGGGAGCTGTTTTTT. It yields the protein CASRRDRGNTGELFF.

A word on this clone: Mismatch with germline at one junction end may stem from a read error. For the CDR3, the DNA is TGTGCCAGCAGCCAGGGGGCCGCTGCAGGCTTC. It codes for CASSQGAAAGF. The V call is TRBV7-9, the J call TRBJ2-7; the match to TRBD1 covers 8 bases. Germline V gene sequence: CDR1 SEHNR, CDR2 FQNEAQ (reference sequence). The CDR3 consists of 11 residues.

The gene calls are TRBV19 and TRBJ1-2; TRBD1 agrees at 7 bases. This CDR3 has 14 amino acids. V lost 1 base and J lost 3; bases outside the gene matches: 2. Germline assignment: CDR1 LNHDA and CDR2 SQIVND (reference sequence). CDR3 loop: CASSIAGQYYGYTF. CDR3 coding DNA: TGTGCCAGTAGTATAGCGGGACAGTACTATGGCTACACCTTC. Filled out from reference TRBV19 and TRBJ1-2, the complete variable domain reads DGGITQSPKYLFRKEGQNVTLSCEQNLNHDAMYWYRQDPGQGLRLIYYSQIVNDFQKGDIAEGYSVSREKKESFPLTVTSAQKNPTAFYLCASSIAGQYYGYTFGSGTRLTVV.

Only a few counts were recorded for this clone. The chain couples TRBV10-1 to TRBJ2-1, with 8 bases that match TRBD1. Germline V gene lookup returns CDR1 WNHNN and CDR2 SYGVQD (reference sequence). CDR3 length: 14 residues. The V gene end was trimmed by 8 bases and the J gene end by 7 bases; junction bases not matched to a gene: 10. CDR3 sequence (DNA): TGCGCCAGCGGCCGGGACAGGACGCTGAATGAGCAGTTCTTC. It specifies CASGRDRTLNEQFF.

The DNA of the CDR3 is TGTGCCAGCAGCCGACAGGGCGGGAACACTGAAGCTTTCTTT. Translated, it gives CASSRQGGNTEAFF. The genes are TRBV7-9 and TRBJ1-1; TRBD1 agrees at 7 bases. CDR1 SEHNR and CDR2 FQNEAQ come from the germline V gene (reference sequence). The CDR3 loop spans 14 amino acids. Trimming cost V 5 bases and J 1 base; bases outside gene matches: 4. Supplemented by reference TRBV7-9 and TRBJ1-1, the full variable domain reads DTGVSQNPRHKITKRGQNVTFRCDPISEHNRLYWYRQTLGQGPEFLTYFQNEAQLEKSRLLSDRFSAERPKGSFSTLEIQRTEQGDSAMYLCASSRQGGNTEAFFGQGTRLTVV.

The gene calls are TRBV10-3 and TRBJ1-6; TRBD1 is a possible D gene (5 bases). With 8 bases removed from V and 7 bases from J, the gap between germline ends came to 12 bases. This CDR3 region has 13 residues. Germline CDR1 reads ENHRY; CDR2 reads SYGVKD. CDR3 sequence: CAIGRDGNSPLHF. The CDR3 nucleotides are TGTGCCATCGGGAGGGACGGAAATTCACCCCTCCACTTT.

The V and J genes are TRBV14 and TRBJ1-2, with 7 bases lining up with TRBD1. J lost 5 bases, V lost 1 base, and 7 bases had no gene match. Germline loops: CDR1 SGHDN, CDR2 FVKESK. The CDR3 extends over 15 amino acids. CDR3: CASSQAAGGWYGYTF. The DNA of the CDR3 is TGTGCCAGCAGCCAAGCCGCAGGGGGATGGTATGGCTACACCTTC.

The rearrangement links TRBV2 to TRBJ2-1; perhaps TRBD1 as D (6 bases). This CDR3 contains 12 residues. The V gene's germline CDR1 is SNHLY and CDR2 FYNNEI. V lost 7 bases and J lost 13, with 17 bases in between. The CDR3 here is CASTLTGKGQFF. Here the CDR3 DNA reads TGTGCCAGCACCCTCACAGGGAAAGGTCAGTTCTTC.

V and J are TRBV30 and TRBJ1-2; 7 bases line up with TRBD1. V lost 8 bases to trimming and J lost 8 bases; unmatched junction nucleotides: 8. The CDR3 spans 11 residues. Germline CDR1 and CDR2: GTSNPN and SVGIG (reference sequence). CDR3 DNA sequence: TGTGCCCGCTACAGGGGTCGGGGCTACACCTTC. Protein product: CARYRGRGYTF.